Ten or more counts support the clone carrying this T cell receptor beta chain. Germline trimming cut 5 bases from V and 4 bases from J; bases unmatched to any gene: 6. CDR1 and CDR2 from the germline V gene are SGHTA and FQGNSA. The CDR3 consists of 14 residues. This entry belongs to a study of Graves' ophthalmopathy and Graves' hyperthyroidism. RNA transcripts yielded amplified TCR beta CDR3 regions. First-round RT-PCR relied on HTBI primers, and a second-round multiplex PCR came next. TCRdb re-called the multiplex PCR reads through MiXCR, storing one row per CDR3 protein. The repertoire includes almost 750,000 distinct CDR3 sequences, 35% to 50% of them detected once, and roughly 46% sits in the top ten.

V usage is TRBV7-2 and J usage is TRBJ1-2, with 8 bases aligning to TRBD1. The sequencing sample was made of peripheral blood. The source is an adult man with Graves' ophthalmopathy. In DNA, the CDR3 is TGTGCCAGCAGCCATGGACAGGGTGGCTATGGCTACACCTTC. Amino acids: CASSHGQGGYGYTF.